The 13 T cell receptor beta chains presented below share a single source sample, sequenced in a study of molecular identifiers for immune sequencing clone quantification (dated by TCRdb to about 2018). The method behind the library was PCR. Instrument on record: NextSeq 500. TCRdb itself trimmed the public reads at Q25 with fastp, ran MiXCR and retained productive beta chains. Each CDR3 protein appears once, grouped with its most common genes and DNA. The sample contains about half a million distinct CDR3 sequences, 25% of them found a single time. Just over 0.75% of the sample goes to the ten largest clones. The sample taken for sequencing was naive CD8+ T cells from blood, with Jurkat cell RNA spiked in. The sample's cell subset or site label, decoded: FACS-sorted CD8+CD4-CCR7+CD45RA+ naive T cells. Receptors originate from a human donor in good health. Some libraries in this study had Jurkat cell RNA spiked in.

This chain joins TRBV20-1 and TRBJ2-5; TRBD1 matches at 10 bases. The J segment lost 2 bases and the V segment lost 2 bases, leaving 2 bases of the junction unmatched. The CDR3 is 14 residues long. CDR1 and CDR2 (germline): DFQATT, SNEGSKA (reference sequence). CDR3 DNA: TGCAGTGCTAGAAAGGACAGGGGGCAAGAGACCCAGTACTTC. Translation: CSARKDRGQETQYF.

This clonotype turned up a few times. This chain joins TRBV7-7 and TRBJ2-5, with 11 bases matching TRBD2. Germline V gives CDR1 SSHAT, CDR2 FNYEAQ (reference sequence). The CDR3 is made up of 16 amino acids. V shed 1 base and J 4 bases; nucleotides not matched to a gene: 5. The CDR3 reads CASSLGSGGAGETQYF. CDR3 DNA: TGTGCCAGCAGCTTAGGTAGCGGGGGGGCCGGAGAGACCCAGTACTTC. Full variable domain (outside the CDR3, taken from reference TRBV7-7 and TRBJ2-5): GAGVSQSPRYKVTKRGQDVTLRCDPISSHATLYWYQQALGQGPEFLTYFNYEAQPDKSGLPSDRFSAERPEGSISTLTIQRTEQRDSAMYRCASSLGSGGAGETQYFGPGTRLLVL.

This clonotype was observed a few times. This rearrangement joins TRBV2 to TRBJ1-5; weak D call: TRBD1 (6 bases). The CDR3 runs to 13 residues. The ends were cut back, 0 bases at V and 7 bases at J, with 7 bases in the middle. Looked up from germline, CDR1 is SNHLY and CDR2 is FYNNEI. CDR3 sequence (DNA): TGTGCCAGCAGTGAAGCAGACAGGCAGCCCCAGCATTTT. It translates to CASSEADRQPQHF.

The chain has TRBV9 and TRBJ2-3; 12 positions agree with TRBD2. This CDR3 region has 19 residues. After removal of 3 bases from V and 3 bases from J, the junction contained 14 bases not matched to a gene. CDR1 is SGDLS, CDR2 YYNGEE, per germline. This chain's CDR3 is CASSASDVGLAGFTDTQYF. CDR3 in DNA: TGTGCCAGCAGCGCGTCCGACGTCGGACTAGCGGGGTTTACAGATACGCAGTATTTT.

The chain couples TRBV27 to TRBJ2-7; D not certain. Germline assignment: CDR1 MNHEY and CDR2 SMNVEV (reference sequence). The length of the CDR3 is 14 residues. V was shortened by 2 bases and J by 6 bases, with 14 bases between the two germline ends. The CDR3 DNA reads as TGTGCCAGCAGTTTAACCCACGGAGTTTCCGAGCAGTACTTC. This codes for CASSLTHGVSEQYF.

The table lists this clonotype with a few counts. V and J are TRBV19 and TRBJ2-7; D is perhaps TRBD1 or TRBD2 (6 bases each). Trimming left V 7 bases short and J 1 base short, with 17 bases between. The CDR3 has 15 residues. Looked up from germline, CDR1 is LNHDA and CDR2 is SQIVND (reference sequence). CDR3 region: CASNPGVGLSYEQYF. CDR3 DNA: TGTGCCAGTAACCCAGGGGTGGGACTTTCCTACGAGCAGTACTTC.

The chain recombines TRBV30 with TRBJ1-1; possible D gene TRBD1, 5 bases. The CDR3 totals 14 residues. Germline V lookup: CDR1 GTSNPN, CDR2 SVGIG (reference sequence). Trimming cost V 1 base and J 4 bases, with 13 bases left between them. The CDR3, as DNA: TGTGCCTGGAGTGGGGGGATCGGTCCCACTGAAGCTTTCTTT. Amino acids: CAWSGGIGPTEAFF.

This clonotype has only a few counts. This sequence joins TRBV5-1 and TRBJ2-1; D gene uncertain. The CDR3 is 14 amino acids. Germline CDR1 SGHRS, CDR2 YFSETQ. With 2 bases removed from V and 0 bases from J, the gap between germline ends came to 6 bases. The DNA for the CDR3 is TGCGCCAGCAGCTTTAGTAGCTCCTACAATGAGCAGTTCTTC. Protein product: CASSFSSSYNEQFF.

The table lists this clonotype with many counts. The V gene is TRBV11-2, the J gene TRBJ2-6; D is undetermined. The CDR3 loop spans 16 amino acids. V gave up 5 bases and J gave up 0 bases, with 11 bases separating them. Per the germline V gene, CDR1 is SGHAT and CDR2 is FQNNGV. CDR3 DNA: TGTGCCAGCAGCCTTGGACGGACCTCTGGGGCCAACGTCCTGACTTTC. Amino acids: CASSLGRTSGANVLTF.

This clonotype was observed a few times. V usage is TRBV27 and J usage is TRBJ1-4; no clear D gene. Germline lookup yields CDR1 MNHEY and CDR2 SMNVEV (reference sequence). The CDR3 runs 14 residues. With 5 bases removed from V and 0 bases from J, the gap between germline ends came to 7 bases. The CDR3 loop reads CASSKQTTNEKLFF. Here the CDR3 DNA reads TGTGCCAGCAGTAAACAAACAACTAATGAAAAACTGTTTTTT. The whole variable domain, filled in from reference TRBV27 and TRBJ1-4, reads EAQVTQNPRYLITVTGKKLTVTCSQNMNHEYMSWYRQDPGLGLRQIYYSMNVEVTDKGDVPEGYKVSRKEKRNFPLILESPSPNQTSLYFCASSKQTTNEKLFFGSGTQLSVL.

This clonotype showed up many times. This rearrangement joins TRBV12-3 or TRBV12-4 to TRBJ2-6, with D unclear. This CDR3 comprises 13 residues. V was pared by 3 bases and J by 4 bases, with 4 bases between. The CDR3 sequence: CASSLEGANVLTF. The CDR3, as DNA: TGTGCCAGCAGTTTGGAGGGGGCCAACGTCCTGACTTTC.

The rearrangement joins TRBV5-6 to TRBJ1-1; D not resolved. This CDR3 comprises 14 residues. Trimming pared 1 base from V and 0 bases from J, leaving 7 bases between. Germline assignment: CDR1 SGHDT and CDR2 YYEEEE. CDR3 residues: CASSLQRLNTEAFF. The CDR3 DNA sequence: TGTGCCAGCAGCTTGCAGAGGCTGAACACTGAAGCTTTCTTT. Drawing the rest from reference TRBV5-6 and TRBJ1-1, the complete variable domain is DAGVTQSPTHLIKTRGQQVTLRCSPKSGHDTVSWYQQALGQGPQFIFQYYEEEERQRGNFPDRFSGHQFPNYSSELNVNALLLGDSALYLCASSLQRLNTEAFFGQGTRLTVV.

On this clonotype itself: Its ends do not fully match the called genes, so a read error is possible. This rearrangement joins TRBV5-3 to TRBJ1-1, with D hard to call. TRBV5-3 is sorted into the ORF group, with uncertain function. This CDR3 has 13 residues. The CDR3, as DNA: TGTGCCAGCAGCTTGAGGGCAGGTGATGAAGCTTTCTTT. It is translated as CASSLRAGDEAFF.